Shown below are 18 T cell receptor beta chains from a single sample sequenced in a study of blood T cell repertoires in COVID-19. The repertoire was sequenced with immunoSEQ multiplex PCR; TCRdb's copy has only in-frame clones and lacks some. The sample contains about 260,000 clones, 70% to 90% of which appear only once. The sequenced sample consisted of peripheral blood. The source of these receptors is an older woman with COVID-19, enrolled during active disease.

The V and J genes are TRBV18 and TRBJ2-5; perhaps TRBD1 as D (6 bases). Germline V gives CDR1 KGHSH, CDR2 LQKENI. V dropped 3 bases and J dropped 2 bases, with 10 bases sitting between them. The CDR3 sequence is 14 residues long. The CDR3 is CASSPLGQQETQYF. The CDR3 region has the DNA TGTGCCAGCTCACCCCTAGGACAGCAAGAGACCCAGTACTTC.

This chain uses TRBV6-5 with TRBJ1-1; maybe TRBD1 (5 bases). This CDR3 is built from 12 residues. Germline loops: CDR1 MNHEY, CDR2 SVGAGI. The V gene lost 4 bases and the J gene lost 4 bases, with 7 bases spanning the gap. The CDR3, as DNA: TGTGCCAGCAGTTTAGGGGTCACTGAAGCTTTCTTT. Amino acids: CASSLGVTEAFF.

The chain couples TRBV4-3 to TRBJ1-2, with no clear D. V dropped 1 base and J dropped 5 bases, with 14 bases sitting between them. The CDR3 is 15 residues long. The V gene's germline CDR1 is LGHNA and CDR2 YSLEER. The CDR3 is CASSQGFGRGYGYTF. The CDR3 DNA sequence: TGCGCCAGCAGCCAAGGGTTCGGGCGAGGGTATGGCTACACCTTC.

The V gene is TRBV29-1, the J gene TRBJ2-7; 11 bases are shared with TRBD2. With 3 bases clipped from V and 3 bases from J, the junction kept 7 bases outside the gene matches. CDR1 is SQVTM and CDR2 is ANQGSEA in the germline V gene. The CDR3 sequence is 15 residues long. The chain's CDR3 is CSVEGSSGRVYEQYF. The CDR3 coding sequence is TGCAGCGTTGAGGGTAGTAGCGGGAGGGTCTACGAGCAGTACTTC.

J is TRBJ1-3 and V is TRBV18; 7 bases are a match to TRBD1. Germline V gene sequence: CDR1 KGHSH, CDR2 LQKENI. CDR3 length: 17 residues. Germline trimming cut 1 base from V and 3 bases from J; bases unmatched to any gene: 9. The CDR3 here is CASSPRSRGSSGNTIYF. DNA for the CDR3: TGTGCCAGCTCACCACGTTCCAGGGGGTCAAGTGGAAACACCATATATTTT.

CDR3 nucleotides: TGTGCCAGCAGTTACTCGGGACAGGGAGGGGGCACTGAAGCTTTCTTT. This gives the protein CASSYSGQGGGTEAFF. J is TRBJ1-1 and V is TRBV6-5; 9 bases agree with TRBD1. Germline V gene data show CDR1 as MNHEY and CDR2 as SVGAGI. Unmatched junction bases numbered 6, after V lost 0 bases and J lost 4 bases. The CDR3 contains 16 residues.

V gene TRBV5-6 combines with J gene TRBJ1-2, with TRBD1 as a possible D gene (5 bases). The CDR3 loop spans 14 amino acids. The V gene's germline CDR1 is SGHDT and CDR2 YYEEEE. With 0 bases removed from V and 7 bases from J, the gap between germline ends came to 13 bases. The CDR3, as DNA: TGTGCCAGCAGCTTGGCCGTCGGGGGTCGTGGCTACACCTTC. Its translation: CASSLAVGGRGYTF.

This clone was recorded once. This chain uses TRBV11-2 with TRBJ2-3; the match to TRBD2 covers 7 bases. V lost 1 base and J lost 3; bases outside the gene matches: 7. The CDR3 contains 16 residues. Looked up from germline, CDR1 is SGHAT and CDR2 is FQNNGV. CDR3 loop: CASSLGGSRRTDTQYF. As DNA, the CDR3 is TGTGCCAGCAGCTTAGGCGGGAGCCGCAGGACAGATACGCAGTATTTT. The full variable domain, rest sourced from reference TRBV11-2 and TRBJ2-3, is EAGVAQSPRYKIIEKRQSVAFWCNPISGHATLYWYQQILGQGPKLLIQFQNNGVVDDSQLPKDRFSAERLKGVDSTLKIQPAKLEDSAVYLCASSLGGSRRTDTQYFGPGTRLTVL.

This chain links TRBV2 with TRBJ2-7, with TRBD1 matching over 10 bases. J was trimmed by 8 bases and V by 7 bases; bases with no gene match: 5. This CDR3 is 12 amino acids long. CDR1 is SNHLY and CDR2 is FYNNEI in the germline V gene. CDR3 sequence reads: CASNGQGVQQYF. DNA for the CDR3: TGTGCCAGCAATGGACAGGGGGTCCAGCAGTACTTC. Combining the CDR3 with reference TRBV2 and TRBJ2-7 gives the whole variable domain EPEVTQTPSHQVTQMGQEVILRCVPISNHLYFYWYRQILGQKVEFLVSFYNNEISEKSEIFDDQFSVERPDGSNFTLKIRSTKLEDSAMYFCASNGQGVQQYFGPGTRLTVT.

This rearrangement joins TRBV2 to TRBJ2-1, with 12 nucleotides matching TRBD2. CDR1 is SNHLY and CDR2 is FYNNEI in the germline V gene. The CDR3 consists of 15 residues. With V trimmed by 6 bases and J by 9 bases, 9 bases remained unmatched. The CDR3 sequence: CASRLTSGSQGEQFF. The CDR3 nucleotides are TGTGCCAGCAGGCTGACTAGCGGGAGTCAGGGTGAGCAGTTCTTC.

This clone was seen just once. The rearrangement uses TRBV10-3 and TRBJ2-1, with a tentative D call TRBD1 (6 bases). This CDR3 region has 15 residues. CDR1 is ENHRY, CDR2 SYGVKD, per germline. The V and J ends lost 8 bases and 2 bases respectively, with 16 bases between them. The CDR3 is CAIARTVRAYNEQFF. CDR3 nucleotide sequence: TGTGCCATCGCCCGGACAGTGCGTGCCTACAATGAGCAGTTCTTC.

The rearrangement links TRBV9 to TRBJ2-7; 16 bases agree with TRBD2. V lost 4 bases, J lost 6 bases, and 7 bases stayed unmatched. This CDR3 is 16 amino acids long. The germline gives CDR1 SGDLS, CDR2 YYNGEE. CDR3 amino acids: CASSPQGTSGRGEQYF. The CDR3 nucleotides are TGTGCCAGCAGCCCTCAGGGGACTAGCGGGAGGGGCGAGCAGTACTTC.

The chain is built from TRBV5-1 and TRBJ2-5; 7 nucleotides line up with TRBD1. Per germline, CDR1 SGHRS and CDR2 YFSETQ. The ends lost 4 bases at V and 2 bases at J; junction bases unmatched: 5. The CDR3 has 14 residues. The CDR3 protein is CASSKGQRQETQYF. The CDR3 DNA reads TGCGCCAGCAGCAAGGGACAGCGACAAGAGACCCAGTACTTC. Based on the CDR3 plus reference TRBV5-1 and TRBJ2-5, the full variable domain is KAGVTQTPRYLIKTRGQQVTLSCSPISGHRSVSWYQQTPGQGLQFLFEYFSETQRNKGNFPGRFSGRQFSNSRSEMNVSTLELGDSALYLCASSKGQRQETQYFGPGTRLLVL.

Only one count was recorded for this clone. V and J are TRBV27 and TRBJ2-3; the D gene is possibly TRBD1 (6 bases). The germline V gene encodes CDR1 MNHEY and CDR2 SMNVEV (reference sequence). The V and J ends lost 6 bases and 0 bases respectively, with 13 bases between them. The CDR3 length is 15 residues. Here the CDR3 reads CASSWGLTSTDTQYF. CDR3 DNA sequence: TGTGCCAGCAGCTGGGGGCTTACAAGCACAGATACGCAGTATTTT.

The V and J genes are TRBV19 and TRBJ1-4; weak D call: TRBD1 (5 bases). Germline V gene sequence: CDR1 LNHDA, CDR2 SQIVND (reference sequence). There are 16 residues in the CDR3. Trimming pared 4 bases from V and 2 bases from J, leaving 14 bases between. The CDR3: CASSTRNGATNEKLFF. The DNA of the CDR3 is TGTGCCAGTAGTACCCGGAATGGGGCGACTAATGAAAAACTGTTTTTT.

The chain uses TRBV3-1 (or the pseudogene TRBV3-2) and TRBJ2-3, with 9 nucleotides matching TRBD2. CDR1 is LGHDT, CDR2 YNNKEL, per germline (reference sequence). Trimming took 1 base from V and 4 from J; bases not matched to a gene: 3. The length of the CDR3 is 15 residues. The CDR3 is CASSQGGRGADTQYF. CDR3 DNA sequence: TGTGCCAGCAGCCAAGGCGGGAGGGGTGCAGATACGCAGTATTTT.

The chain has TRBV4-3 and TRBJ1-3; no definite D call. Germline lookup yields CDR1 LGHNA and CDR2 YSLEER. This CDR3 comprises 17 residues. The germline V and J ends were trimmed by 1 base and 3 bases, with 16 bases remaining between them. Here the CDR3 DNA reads TGCGCCAGCAGCCAAGTTTTGTTTCAGTCCATTGGAAACACCATATATTTT. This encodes CASSQVLFQSIGNTIYF.

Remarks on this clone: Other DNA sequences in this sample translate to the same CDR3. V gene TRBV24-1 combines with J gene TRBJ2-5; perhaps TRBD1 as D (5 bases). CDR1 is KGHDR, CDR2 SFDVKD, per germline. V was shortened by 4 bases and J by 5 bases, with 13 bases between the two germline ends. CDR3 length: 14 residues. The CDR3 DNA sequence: TGTGCCACCAGTGACCCAGGGAATCAGGAGACCCAGTACTTC. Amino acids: CATSDPGNQETQYF.